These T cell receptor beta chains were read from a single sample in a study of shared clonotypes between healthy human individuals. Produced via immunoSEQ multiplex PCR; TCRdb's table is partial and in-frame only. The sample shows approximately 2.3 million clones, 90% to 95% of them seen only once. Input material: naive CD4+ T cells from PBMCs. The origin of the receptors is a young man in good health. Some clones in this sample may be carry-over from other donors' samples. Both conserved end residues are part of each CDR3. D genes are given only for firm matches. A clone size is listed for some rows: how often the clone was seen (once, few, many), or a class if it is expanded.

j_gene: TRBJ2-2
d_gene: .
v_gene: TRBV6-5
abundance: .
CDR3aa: CASSSRTGELFF
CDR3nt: TGTGCCAGCAGTTCCCGGACCGGGGAGCTGTTTTTT

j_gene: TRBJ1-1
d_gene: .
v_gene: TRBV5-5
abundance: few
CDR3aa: CASSSLGNTEAFF
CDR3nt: TGTGCCAGCAGCTCCTTGGGGAACACTGAAGCTTTCTTT

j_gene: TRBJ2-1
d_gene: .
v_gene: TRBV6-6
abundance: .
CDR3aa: CASKGSSYNEQFF
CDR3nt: TGTGCCAGCAAAGGGAGCTCCTACAATGAGCAGTTCTTC

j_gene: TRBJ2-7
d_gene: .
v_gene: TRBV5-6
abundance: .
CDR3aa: CASSLWTIDYEQYF
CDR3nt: TGTGCCAGCAGCTTATGGACTATCGACTACGAGCAGTACTTC

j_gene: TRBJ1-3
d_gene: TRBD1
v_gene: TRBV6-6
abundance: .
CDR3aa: CASSYSGTAGNTIYF
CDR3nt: TGTGCCAGCAGTTACTCTGGGACAGCAGGAAACACCATATATTTT

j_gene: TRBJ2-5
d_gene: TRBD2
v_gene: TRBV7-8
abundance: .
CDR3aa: CASRQLANQETQYF
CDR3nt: TGTGCCAGCAGGCAACTAGCGAACCAAGAGACCCAGTACTTC

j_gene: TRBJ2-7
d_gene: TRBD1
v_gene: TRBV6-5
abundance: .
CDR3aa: CASSYFPGTGVYEQYF
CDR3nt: TGTGCCAGCAGTTACTTTCCCGGGACAGGAGTCTACGAGCAGTACTTC

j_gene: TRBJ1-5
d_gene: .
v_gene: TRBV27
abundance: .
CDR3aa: CASSPGPRGDYSNQPQHF
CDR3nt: TGTGCCAGCAGCCCAGGCCCCAGGGGCGACTATAGCAATCAGCCCCAGCATTTT

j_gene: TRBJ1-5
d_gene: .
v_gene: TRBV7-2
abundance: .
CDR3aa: CASSLTGKSNQPQHF
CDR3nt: TGTGCCAGCAGCTTAACCGGGAAAAGCAATCAGCCCCAGCATTTT

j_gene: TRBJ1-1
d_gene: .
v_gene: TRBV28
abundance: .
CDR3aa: CASSLARRTNTEAFF
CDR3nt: TGTGCCAGCAGTTTGGCACGACGTACTAACACTGAAGCTTTCTTT

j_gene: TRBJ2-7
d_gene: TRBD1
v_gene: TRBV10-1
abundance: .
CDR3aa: CAREWTGSSYEQYF
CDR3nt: TGCGCCAGGGAGTGGACAGGGAGCTCCTACGAGCAGTACTTC

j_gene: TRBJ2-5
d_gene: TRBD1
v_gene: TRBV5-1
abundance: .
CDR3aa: CASRPTGAGGETQYF
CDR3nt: TGCGCCAGCAGGCCGACAGGGGCTGGAGGGGAGACCCAGTACTTC

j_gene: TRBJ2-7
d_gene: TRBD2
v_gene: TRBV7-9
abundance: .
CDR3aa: CASSRYRAGSSYEQYF
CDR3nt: TGTGCCAGCAGCCGCTACAGAGCGGGAAGCTCCTACGAGCAGTACTTC

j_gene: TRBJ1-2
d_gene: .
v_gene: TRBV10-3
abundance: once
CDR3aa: CAILEAGGLHGYTF
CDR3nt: TGTGCCATCCTCGAGGCTGGGGGGCTCCATGGCTACACCTTC

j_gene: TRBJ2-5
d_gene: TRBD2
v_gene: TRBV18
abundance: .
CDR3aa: CASSPWAGEETQYF
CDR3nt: TGTGCCAGCTCACCCTGGGCGGGGGAGGAGACCCAGTACTTC

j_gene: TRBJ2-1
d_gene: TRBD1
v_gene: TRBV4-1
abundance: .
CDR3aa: CASSRDSRGEQFF
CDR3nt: TGCGCCAGCAGCCGGGACAGTCGTGGTGAGCAGTTCTTC

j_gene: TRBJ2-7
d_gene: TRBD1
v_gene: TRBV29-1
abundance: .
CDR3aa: CSVAGQRKSYEQYF
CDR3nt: TGCAGCGTTGCGGGACAGAGGAAAAGCTACGAGCAGTACTTC

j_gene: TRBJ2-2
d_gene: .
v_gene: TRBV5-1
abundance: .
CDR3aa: CASSRGGTAGELFF
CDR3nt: TGCGCCAGCAGCCGTGGGGGTACGGCCGGGGAGCTGTTTTTT

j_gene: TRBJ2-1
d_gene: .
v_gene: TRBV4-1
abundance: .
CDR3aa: CASSQVASPNEQFF
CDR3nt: TGCGCCAGCAGCCAAGTGGCTAGCCCTAATGAGCAGTTCTTC

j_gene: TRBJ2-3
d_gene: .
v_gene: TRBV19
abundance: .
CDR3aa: CASMTRESSVDTQYF
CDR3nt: TGTGCCAGTATGACTCGGGAGTCTTCCGTAGATACGCAGTATTTT

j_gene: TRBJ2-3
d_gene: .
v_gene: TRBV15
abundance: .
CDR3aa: CATSRGGLGLTHPDTQYF
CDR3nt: TGTGCCACCAGCAGAGGAGGCTTGGGACTTACCCACCCAGATACGCAGTATTTT

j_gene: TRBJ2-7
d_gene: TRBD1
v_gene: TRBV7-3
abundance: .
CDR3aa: CASSLFGDRSTYEQYF
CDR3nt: TGTGCCAGCAGCTTATTTGGGGACAGGAGCACCTACGAGCAGTACTTC

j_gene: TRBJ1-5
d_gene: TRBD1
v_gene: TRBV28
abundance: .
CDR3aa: CASTGVGQPQHF
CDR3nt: TGTGCCAGTACAGGGGTCGGTCAGCCCCAGCATTTT

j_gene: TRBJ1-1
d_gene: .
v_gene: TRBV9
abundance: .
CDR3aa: CASSVLENTEAFF
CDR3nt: TGTGCCAGCAGCGTGTTGGAGAACACTGAAGCTTTCTTT

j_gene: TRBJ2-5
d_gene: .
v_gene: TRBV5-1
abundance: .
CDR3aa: CASSSEPRGQVVQYF
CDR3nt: TGCGCCAGCAGCTCCGAACCTCGGGGCCAAGTAGTCCAGTACTTC

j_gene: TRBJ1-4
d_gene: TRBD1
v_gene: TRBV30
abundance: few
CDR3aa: CAWQGQFEKLFF
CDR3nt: TGTGCCTGGCAGGGACAGTTTGAAAAACTGTTTTTT

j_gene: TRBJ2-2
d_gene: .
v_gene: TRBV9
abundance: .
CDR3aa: CASSVGPRPSNTGELFF
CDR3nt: TGTGCCAGCAGCGTAGGCCCCAGACCGAGTAACACCGGGGAGCTGTTTTTT

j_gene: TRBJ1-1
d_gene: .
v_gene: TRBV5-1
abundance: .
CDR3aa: CASSLSGELAFF
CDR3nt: TGCGCCAGCAGCTTGTCAGGGGAGTTAGCTTTCTTT

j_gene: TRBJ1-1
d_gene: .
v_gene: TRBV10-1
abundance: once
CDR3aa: CASSENGIPEAFF
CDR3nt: TGCGCCAGCAGTGAGAATGGCATCCCTGAAGCTTTCTTT

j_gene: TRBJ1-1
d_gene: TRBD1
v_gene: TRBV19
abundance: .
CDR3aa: CASSMGQGSAEAFF
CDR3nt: TGTGCCAGTAGTATGGGACAGGGGAGCGCTGAAGCTTTCTTT

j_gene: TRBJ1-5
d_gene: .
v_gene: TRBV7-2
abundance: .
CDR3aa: CASSLAGLNSNQPQHF
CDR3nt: TGTGCCAGCAGCTTGGCGGGACTCAATAGCAATCAGCCCCAGCATTTT

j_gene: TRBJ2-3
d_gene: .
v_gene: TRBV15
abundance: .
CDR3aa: CATSSYLITDTQYF
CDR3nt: TGTGCCACCAGCAGTTACCTGATCACAGATACGCAGTATTTT

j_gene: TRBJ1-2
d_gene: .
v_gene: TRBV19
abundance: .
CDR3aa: CASSILPSYGYTF
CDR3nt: TGTGCCAGTAGTATCCTACCCTCCTATGGCTACACCTTC

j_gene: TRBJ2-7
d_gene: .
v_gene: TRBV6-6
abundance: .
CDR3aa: CASSYSHSYEQYF
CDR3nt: TGTGCCAGCAGTTACTCCCATTCCTACGAGCAGTACTTC

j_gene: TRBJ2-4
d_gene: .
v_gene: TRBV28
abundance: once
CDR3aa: CAGSPPGFAKNIQYF
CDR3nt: TGTGCCGGCAGTCCTCCGGGTTTTGCCAAAAACATTCAGTACTTC

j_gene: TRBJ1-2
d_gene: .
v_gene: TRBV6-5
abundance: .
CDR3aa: CASSYDARGSIGGYTF
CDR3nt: TGTGCCAGCAGTTACGACGCTCGGGGCTCGATAGGAGGCTACACCTTC

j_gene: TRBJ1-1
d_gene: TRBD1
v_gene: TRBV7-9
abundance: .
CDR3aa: CASSSPTGALTEAFF
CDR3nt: TGTGCCAGCAGCTCCCCGACAGGGGCTCTCACTGAAGCTTTCTTT

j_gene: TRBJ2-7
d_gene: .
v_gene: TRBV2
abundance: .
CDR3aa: CASSDSGLYSYEQYF
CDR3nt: TGTGCCAGCAGTGATTCAGGGCTTTACTCCTACGAGCAGTACTTC

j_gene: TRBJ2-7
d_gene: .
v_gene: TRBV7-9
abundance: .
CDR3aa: CASSPRLAYEQYF
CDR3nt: TGTGCCAGCAGCCCTCGGTTGGCCTACGAGCAGTACTTC

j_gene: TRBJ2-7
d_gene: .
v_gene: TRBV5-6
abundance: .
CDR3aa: CASSLDSGVEQYF
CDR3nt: TGTGCCAGCAGCTTGGATTCCGGGGTCGAGCAGTACTTC

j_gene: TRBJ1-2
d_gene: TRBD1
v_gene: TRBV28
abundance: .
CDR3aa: CASITLGRGFSNYGYTF
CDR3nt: TGTGCCAGCATAACTTTGGGCAGGGGGTTTTCTAACTATGGCTACACCTTC

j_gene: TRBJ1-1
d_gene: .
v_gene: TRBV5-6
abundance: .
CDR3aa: CASSLEATLAGIMNTEAFF
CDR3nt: TGTGCCAGCAGCTTGGAGGCTACTTTGGCAGGAATTATGAACACTGAAGCTTTCTTT

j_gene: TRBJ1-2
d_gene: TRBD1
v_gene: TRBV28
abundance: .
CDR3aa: CASRDSGTGTYGYTF
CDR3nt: TGTGCCAGCAGGGATTCCGGGACAGGGACTTATGGCTACACCTTC

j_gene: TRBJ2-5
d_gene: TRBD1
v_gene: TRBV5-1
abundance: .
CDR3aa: CASSVDRGGETQYF
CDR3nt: TGCGCCAGCAGCGTGGACAGGGGGGGAGAGACCCAGTACTTC

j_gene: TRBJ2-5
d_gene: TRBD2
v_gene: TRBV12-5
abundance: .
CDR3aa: CASGKGLAGEQYF
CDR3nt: TGTGCTAGTGGCAAGGGACTAGCGGGGGAGCAGTACTTC

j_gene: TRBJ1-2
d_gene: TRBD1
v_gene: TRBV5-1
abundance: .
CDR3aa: CASRSSITRQGADGYTF
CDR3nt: TGCGCCAGCAGATCCTCAATTACCCGACAGGGGGCGGATGGCTACACCTTC

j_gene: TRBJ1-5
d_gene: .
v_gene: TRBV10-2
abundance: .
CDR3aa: CASRRQAGGNQPQHF
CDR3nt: TGCGCCAGCAGACGACAGGCTGGGGGCAATCAGCCCCAGCATTTT

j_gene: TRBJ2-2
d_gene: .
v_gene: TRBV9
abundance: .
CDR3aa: CASSVGGYGELFF
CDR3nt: TGTGCCAGCAGCGTGGGCGGATACGGGGAGCTGTTTTTT

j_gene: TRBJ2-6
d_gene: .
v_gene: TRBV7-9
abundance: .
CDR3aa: CASSPGVSGANVLTF
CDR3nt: TGTGCCAGCAGCCCAGGGGTCTCTGGGGCCAACGTCCTGACTTTC

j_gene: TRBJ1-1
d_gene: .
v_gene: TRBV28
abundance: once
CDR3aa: CASSLWIGGTEAFF
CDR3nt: TGTGCCAGCAGTTTATGGATAGGGGGGACTGAAGCTTTCTTT